This T cell receptor beta chain was documented in a study of siplizumab effects on memory and regulatory T cells. As to this clone: Its antigen is not known.

Profiled with immunoSEQ multiplex PCR; TCRdb holds only in-frame clones, not every one. This sample has around 100,000 clones; over 90% occur once, and the top ten carry around 0.62%. CDR3 length equals 13 residues. Study outcomes and limitations: Memory cells seemed less diverse than naive T cells, which seemed major alloresponse contributors. It was never confirmed that proliferating Tregs from siplizumab cultures were suppressive. Siplizumab significantly decreased alloreactive sequences from unstimulated CD4+ memory cells. Treg origin accounted for an average of about 74% of mappable alloreactive CD4+ clones with siplizumab and about 30% in controls.

This TCR came from a human donor in good health. The sample consisted of Tregs sorted from blood. The chain joins TRBV21-1 to TRBJ2-7; TRBD1, the table's D call, was not compared with the DNA. TRBV21-1 is tagged as a pseudogene. The CDR3 spells CATHLTAVYEQYF. The CDR3 DNA reads as TGTGCCACCCATCTAACAGCTGTTTACGAGCAGTACTTC.